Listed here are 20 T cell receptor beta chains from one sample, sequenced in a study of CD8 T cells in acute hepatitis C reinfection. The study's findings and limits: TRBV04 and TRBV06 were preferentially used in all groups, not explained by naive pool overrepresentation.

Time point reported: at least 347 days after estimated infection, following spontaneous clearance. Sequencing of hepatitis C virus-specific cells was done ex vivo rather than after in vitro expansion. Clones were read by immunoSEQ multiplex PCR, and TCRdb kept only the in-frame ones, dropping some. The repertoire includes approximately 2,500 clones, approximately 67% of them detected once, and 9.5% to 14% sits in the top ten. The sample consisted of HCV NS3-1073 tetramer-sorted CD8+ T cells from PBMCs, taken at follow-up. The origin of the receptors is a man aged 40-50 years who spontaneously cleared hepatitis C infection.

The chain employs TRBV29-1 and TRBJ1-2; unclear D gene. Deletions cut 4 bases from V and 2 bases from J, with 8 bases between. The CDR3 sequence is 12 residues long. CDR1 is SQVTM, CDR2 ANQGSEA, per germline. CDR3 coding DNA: TGCAGCGTTGTACTCCCGAACTATGGCTACACCTTC. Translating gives CSVVLPNYGYTF. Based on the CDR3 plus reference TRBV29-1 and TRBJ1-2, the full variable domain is SAVISQKPSRDICQRGTSLTIQCQVDSQVTMMFWYRQQPGQSLTLIATANQGSEATYESGFVIDKFPISRPNLTFSTLTVSNMSPEDSSIYLCSVVLPNYGYTFGSGTRLTVV.

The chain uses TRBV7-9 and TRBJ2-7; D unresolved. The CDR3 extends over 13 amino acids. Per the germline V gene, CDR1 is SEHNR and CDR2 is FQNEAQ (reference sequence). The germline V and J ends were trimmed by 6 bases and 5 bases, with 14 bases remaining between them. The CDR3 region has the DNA TGTGCCAGCAGAACCGGGCTACACCACGAGCAGTACTTC. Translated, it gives CASRTGLHHEQYF.

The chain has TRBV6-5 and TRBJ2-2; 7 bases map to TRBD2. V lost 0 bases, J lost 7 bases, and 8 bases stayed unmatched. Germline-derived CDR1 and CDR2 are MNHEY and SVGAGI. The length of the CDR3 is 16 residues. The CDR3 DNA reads TGTGCCAGCAGTTACTCTTGGCGGGAGCAGGGCGGGGAGCTGTTTTTT. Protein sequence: CASSYSWREQGGELFF.

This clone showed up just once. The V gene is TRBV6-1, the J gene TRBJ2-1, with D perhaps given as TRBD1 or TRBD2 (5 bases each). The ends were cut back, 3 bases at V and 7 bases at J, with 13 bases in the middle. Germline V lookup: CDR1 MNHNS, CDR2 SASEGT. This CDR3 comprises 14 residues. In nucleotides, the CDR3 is TGTGCCAGCAGTGAGAGGGGCAGTGTGAATGAGCAGTTCTTC. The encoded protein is CASSERGSVNEQFF.

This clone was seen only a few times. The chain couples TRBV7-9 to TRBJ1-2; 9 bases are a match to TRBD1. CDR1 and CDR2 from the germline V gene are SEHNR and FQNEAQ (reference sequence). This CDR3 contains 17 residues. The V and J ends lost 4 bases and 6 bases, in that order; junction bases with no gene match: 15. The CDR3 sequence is CASSSGGQGGRLHGYTF. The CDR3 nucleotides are TGTGCCAGCAGCTCCGGGGGACAGGGTGGACGGTTGCATGGCTACACCTTC.

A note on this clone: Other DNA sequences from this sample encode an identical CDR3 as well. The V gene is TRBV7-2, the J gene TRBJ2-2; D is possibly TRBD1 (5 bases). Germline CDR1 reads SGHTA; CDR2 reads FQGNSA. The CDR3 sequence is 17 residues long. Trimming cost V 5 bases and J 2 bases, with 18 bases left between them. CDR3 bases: TGTGCCAGCAGCCAAGAGCCTGGGGCTCCCAACACCGGGGAGCTGTTTTTT. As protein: CASSQEPGAPNTGELFF.

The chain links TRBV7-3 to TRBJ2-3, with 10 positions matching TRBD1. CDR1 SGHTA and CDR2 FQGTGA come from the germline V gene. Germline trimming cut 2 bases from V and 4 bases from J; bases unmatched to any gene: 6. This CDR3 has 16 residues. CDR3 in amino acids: CASSLEGTGVPDTQYF. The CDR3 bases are TGTGCCAGCAGCTTAGAGGGGACAGGGGTTCCAGATACGCAGTATTTT.

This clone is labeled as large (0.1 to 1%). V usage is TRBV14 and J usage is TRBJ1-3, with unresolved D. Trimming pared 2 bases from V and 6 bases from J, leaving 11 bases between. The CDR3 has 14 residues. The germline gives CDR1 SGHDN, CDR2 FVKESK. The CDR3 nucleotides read TGTGCCAGCAGCCAATCCCGGGAGGAAAACACCATATATTTT. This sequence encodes CASSQSREENTIYF. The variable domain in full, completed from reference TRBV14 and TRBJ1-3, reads EAGVTQFPSHSVIEKGQTVTLRCDPISGHDNLYWYRRVMGKEIKFLLHFVKESKQDESGMPNNRFLAERTGGTYSTLKVQPAELEDSGVYFCASSQSREENTIYFGEGSWLTVV.

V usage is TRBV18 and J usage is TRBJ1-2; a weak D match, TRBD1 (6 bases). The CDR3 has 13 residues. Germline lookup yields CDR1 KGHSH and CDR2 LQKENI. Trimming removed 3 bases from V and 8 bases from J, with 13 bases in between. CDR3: CASSPSDSRGYTF. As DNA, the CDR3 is TGTGCCAGCTCACCCTCGGACAGCCGAGGCTACACCTTC.

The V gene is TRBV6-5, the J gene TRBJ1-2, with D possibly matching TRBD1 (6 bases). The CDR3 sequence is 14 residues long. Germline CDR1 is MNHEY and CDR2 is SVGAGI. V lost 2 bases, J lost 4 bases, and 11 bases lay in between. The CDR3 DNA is TGTGCCAGCAGTTACGGGGGGCTGGGCTATGGCTACACCTTC. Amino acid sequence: CASSYGGLGYGYTF.

The CDR3 DNA reads as TGCAGCGTCGTAAATACCTACGAGCAGTACTTC. Its protein product is CSVVNTYEQYF. The chain couples TRBV29-1 to TRBJ2-7; D gene unclear. Germline values: CDR1 SQVTM, CDR2 ANQGSEA. This CDR3 has 11 amino acids. Trimming left V 6 bases short and J 2 bases short, with 8 bases between.

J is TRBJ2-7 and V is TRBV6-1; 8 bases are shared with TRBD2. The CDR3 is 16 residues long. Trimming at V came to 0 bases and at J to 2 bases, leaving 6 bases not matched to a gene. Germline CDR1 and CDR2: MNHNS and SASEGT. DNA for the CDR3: TGTGCCAGCAGTGAAGCAGACCGGGGGGGCGCCTACGAGCAGTACTTC. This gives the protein CASSEADRGGAYEQYF.

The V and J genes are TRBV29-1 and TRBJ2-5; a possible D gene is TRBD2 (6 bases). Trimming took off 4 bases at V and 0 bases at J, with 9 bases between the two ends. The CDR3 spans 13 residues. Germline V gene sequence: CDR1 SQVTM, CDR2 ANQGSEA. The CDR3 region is CSVVGGYQETQYF. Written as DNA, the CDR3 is TGCAGCGTTGTGGGGGGATACCAAGAGACCCAGTACTTC.

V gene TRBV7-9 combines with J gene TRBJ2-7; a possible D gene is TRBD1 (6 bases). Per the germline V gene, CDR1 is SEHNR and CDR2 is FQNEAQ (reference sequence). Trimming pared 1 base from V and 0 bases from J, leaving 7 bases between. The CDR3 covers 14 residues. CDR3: CASSLGTASYEQYF. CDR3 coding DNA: TGTGCCAGCAGCTTAGGGACAGCCTCCTACGAGCAGTACTTC.

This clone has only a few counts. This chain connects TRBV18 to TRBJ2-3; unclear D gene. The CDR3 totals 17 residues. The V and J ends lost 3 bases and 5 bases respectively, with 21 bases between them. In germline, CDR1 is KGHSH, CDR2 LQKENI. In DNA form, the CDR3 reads TGTGCCAGCTCACCGCCCGTAGGGATTGACACCCAAGATACGCAGTATTTT. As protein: CASSPPVGIDTQDTQYF.

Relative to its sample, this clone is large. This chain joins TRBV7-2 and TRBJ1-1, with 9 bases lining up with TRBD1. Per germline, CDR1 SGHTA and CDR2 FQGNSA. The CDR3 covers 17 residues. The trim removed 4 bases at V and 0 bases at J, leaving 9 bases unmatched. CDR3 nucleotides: TGTGCCAGCAGCTCCGGGACAGGGAGATACATGAACACTGAAGCTTTCTTT. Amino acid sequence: CASSSGTGRYMNTEAFF.

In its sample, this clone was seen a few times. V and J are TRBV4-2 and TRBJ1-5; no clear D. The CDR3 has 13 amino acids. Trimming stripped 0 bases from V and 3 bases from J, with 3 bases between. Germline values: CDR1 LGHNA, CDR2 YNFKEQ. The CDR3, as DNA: TGTGCCAGCAGCCAAGACCCCAATCAGCCCCAGCATTTT. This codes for CASSQDPNQPQHF.

This chain's CDR3 is CASSYRGDIYYEQYF. CDR3 in DNA: TGTGCCAGCAGTTACAGGGGGGACATTTACTACGAGCAGTACTTC. This chain links TRBV6-5 with TRBJ2-7; possibly TRBD1 or TRBD2 for D (6 bases each). This CDR3 is built from 15 residues. V was cut by 2 bases and J by 3 bases, with 14 bases left in between. Per the germline V gene, CDR1 is MNHEY and CDR2 is SVGAGI.

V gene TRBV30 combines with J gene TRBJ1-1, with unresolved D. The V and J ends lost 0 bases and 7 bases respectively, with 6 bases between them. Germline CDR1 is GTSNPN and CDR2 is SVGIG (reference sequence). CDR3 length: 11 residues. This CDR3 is CAWSVLGEAFF. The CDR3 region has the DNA TGTGCCTGGAGTGTACTAGGTGAAGCTTTCTTT.

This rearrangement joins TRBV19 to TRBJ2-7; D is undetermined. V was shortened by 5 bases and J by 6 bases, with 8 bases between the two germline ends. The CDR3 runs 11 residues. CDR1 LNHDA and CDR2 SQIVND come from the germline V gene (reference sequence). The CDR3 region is CASSPPVEQYF. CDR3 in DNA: TGTGCCAGTAGTCCCCCCGTCGAGCAGTACTTC.